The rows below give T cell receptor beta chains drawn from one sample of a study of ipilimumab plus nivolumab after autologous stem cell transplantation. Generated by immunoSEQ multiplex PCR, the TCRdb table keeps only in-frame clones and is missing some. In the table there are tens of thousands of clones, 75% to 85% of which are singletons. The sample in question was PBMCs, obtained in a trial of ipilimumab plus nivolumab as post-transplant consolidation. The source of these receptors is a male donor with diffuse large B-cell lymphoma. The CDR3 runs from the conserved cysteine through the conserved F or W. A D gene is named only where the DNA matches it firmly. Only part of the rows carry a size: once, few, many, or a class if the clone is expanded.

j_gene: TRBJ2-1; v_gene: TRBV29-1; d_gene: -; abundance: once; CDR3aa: CSAGHSNEQFF; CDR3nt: TGCAGCGCAGGACACTCCAATGAGCAGTTCTTC
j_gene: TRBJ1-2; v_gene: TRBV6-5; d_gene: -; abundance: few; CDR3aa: CASSYSPSYGYTF; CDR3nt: TGTGCCAGCAGTTACTCTCCTAGCTATGGCTACACCTTC
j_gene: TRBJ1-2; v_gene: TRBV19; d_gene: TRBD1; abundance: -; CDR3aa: CASSREGQGPSHGYTF; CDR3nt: TGTGCCAGTAGTAGAGAAGGACAGGGCCCCAGCCATGGCTACACCTTC
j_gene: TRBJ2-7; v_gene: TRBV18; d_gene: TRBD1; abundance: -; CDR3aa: CASSPQGQGAYEQYF; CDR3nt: TGTGCCAGCTCGCCTCAGGGACAGGGGGCTTACGAGCAGTACTTC
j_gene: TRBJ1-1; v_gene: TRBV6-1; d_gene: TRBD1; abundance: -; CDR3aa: CASSERETGGTEAFF; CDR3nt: TGTGCCAGCAGTGAACGAGAGACAGGGGGCACTGAAGCTTTCTTT
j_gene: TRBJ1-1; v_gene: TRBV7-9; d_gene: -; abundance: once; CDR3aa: CASSFTDTEAFF; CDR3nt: TGTGCCAGCAGCTTCACAGACACTGAAGCTTTCTTT
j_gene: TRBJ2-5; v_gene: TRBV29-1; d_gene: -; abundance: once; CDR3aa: CSVVPQRGETQYF; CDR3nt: TGCAGCGTTGTCCCTCAGCGAGGAGAGACCCAGTACTTC
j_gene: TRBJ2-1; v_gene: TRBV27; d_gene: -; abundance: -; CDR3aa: CASSFLESSYNEQFF; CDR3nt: -
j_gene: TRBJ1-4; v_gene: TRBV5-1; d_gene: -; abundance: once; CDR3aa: CASRLGGTNEKLFF; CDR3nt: TGCGCCAGCAGGTTGGGAGGGACTAATGAAAAACTGTTTTTT
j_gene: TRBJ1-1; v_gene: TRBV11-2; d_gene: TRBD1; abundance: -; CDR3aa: CASSLSGTGRTEAFF; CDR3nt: TGTGCCAGCAGCTTATCCGGGACAGGGAGGACTGAAGCTTTCTTT
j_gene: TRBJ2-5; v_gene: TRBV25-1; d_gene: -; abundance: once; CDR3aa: CASSDPREEGETQYF; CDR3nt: TGTGCCAGCAGTGACCCCCGAGAGGAAGGAGAGACCCAGTACTTC
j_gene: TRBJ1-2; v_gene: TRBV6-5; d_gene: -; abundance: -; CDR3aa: CASSYQLGGFNGYTF; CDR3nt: TGTGCCAGCAGTTACCAACTAGGGGGGTTTAATGGCTACACCTTC
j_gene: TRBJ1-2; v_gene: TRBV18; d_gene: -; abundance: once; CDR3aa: CASSPSSSGQANYGYTF; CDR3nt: TGTGCCAGCTCACCGTCCTCCTCGGGGCAGGCTAACTATGGCTACACCTTC
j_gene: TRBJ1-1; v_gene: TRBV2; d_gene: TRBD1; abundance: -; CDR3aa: CASIPERTGEAFF; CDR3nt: TGTGCCAGCATTCCTGAGAGGACAGGAGAAGCTTTCTTT
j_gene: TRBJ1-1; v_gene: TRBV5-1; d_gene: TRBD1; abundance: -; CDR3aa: CASRMGRGLNTEAFF; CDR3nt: TGCGCCAGCAGGATGGGGAGGGGGCTTAACACTGAAGCTTTCTTT
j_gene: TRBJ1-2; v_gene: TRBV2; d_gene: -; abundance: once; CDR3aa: CASSVNLYGYTF; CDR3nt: TGTGCCAGCAGTGTGAATCTTTATGGCTACACCTTC
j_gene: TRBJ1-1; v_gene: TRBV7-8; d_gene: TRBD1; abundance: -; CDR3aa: CASSNRPGQGRTEAFF; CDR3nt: TGTGCCAGCAGCAATCGCCCCGGACAGGGTCGCACTGAAGCTTTCTTT
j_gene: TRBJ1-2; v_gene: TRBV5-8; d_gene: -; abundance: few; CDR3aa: CASSLGQGRGYTF; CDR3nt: TGTGCCAGCAGCTTGGGGCAGGGACGTGGCTACACCTTC
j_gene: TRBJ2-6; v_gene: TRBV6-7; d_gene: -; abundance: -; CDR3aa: CASREMGVLHSGANVLTF; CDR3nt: TGTGCCAGCAGAGAAATGGGAGTACTACACTCTGGGGCCAACGTCCTGACTTTC
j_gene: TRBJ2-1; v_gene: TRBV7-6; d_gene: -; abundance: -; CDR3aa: CASSLAVTSWFF; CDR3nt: TGTGCCAGCAGCTTAGCAGTTACTAGTTGGTTCTTC
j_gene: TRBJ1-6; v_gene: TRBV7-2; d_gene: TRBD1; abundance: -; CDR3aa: CASSLRQGVNSPLHF; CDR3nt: TGTGCCAGCAGCTTAAGGCAGGGGGTCAATTCACCCCTCCACTTT
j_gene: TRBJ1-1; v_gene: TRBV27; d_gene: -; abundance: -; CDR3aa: CASREGLNTEAFF; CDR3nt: TGTGCCAGCAGGGAGGGGTTGAACACTGAAGCTTTCTTT
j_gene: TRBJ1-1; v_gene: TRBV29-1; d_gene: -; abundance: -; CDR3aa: CSVGGLPSGEAFF; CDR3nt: TGCAGCGTGGGGGGACTGCCCTCCGGTGAGGCTTTCTTT
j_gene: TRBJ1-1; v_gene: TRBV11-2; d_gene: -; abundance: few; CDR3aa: CASSLATGPMNTEAFF; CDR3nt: TGTGCCAGCAGCTTAGCAACAGGGCCTATGAACACTGAAGCTTTCTTT
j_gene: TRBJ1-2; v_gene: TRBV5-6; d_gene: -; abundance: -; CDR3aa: CASSLNRLGGYTF; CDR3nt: TGTGCCAGCAGCTTGAACAGGCTGGGCGGCTACACCTTC
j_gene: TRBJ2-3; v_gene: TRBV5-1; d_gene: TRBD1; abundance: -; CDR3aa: CASSVNRGPDTQYF; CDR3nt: TGCGCCAGCAGCGTAAACAGGGGCCCAGATACGCAGTATTTT
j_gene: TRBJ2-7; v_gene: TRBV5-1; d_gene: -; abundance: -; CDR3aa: CASSRGTLGYEQYF; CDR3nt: TGCGCCAGCAGCCGCGGGACATTGGGCTACGAGCAGTACTTC
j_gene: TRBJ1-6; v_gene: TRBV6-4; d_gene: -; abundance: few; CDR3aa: CASSEVSNSPLHF; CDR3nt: TGTGCCAGCAGTGAGGTTAGTAATTCACCCCTCCACTTT
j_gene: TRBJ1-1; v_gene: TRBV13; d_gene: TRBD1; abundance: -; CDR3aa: CASSFFPQGVNTEAFF; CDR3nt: TGTGCCAGCAGCTTTTTTCCCCAGGGGGTCAACACTGAAGCTTTCTTT
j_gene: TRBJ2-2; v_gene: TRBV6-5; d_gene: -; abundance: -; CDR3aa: CASSYSIRYTGELFF; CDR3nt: TGTGCCAGCAGTTACTCGATCCGCTACACCGGGGAGCTGTTTTTT
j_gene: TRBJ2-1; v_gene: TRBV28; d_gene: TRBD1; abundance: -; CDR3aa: CASSSEGTGREGEQFF; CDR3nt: TGTGCCAGCAGCTCGGAGGGGACAGGGCGTGAGGGTGAGCAGTTCTTC
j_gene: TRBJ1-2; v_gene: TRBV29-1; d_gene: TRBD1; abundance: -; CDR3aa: CSARDSRYGYTF; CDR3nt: TGCAGCGCACGGGACAGCCGATATGGCTACACCTTC
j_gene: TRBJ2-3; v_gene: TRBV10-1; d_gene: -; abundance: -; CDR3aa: CASSELAVLTSTDTQYF; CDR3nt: TGCGCCAGCAGTGAATTAGCGGTGCTTACTAGCACAGATACGCAGTATTTT
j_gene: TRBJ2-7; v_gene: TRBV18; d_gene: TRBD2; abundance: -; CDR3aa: CASSPGAGGIYEQYF; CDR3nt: TGTGCCAGCTCCCCGGGGGCGGGGGGCATCTACGAGCAGTACTTC